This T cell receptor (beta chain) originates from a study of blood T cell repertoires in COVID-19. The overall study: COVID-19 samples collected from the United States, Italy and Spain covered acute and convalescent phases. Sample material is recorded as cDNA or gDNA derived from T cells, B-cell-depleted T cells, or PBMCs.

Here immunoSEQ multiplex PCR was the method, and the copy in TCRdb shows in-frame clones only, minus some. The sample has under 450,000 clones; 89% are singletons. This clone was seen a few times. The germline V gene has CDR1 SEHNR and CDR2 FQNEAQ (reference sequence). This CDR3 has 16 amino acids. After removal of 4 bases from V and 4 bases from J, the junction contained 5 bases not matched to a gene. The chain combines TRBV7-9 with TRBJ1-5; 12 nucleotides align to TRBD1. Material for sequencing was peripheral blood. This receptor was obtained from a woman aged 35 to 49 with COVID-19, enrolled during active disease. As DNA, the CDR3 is TGTGCCAGCAGCTCGGGGGACAGGGGGCCGAATCAGCCCCAGCATTTT. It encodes CASSSGDRGPNQPQHF.